The 20 T cell receptor beta chains below come from one sample, sequenced in a study of T cells in Graves' hyperthyroidism and ophthalmopathy. The CDR3 regions of TCR beta were amplified from RNA transcripts. The TCR CDR3 first-round RT-PCR relied on the HTBI primer set. MiXCR, applied by TCRdb to the multiplex PCR reads, yields one record per CDR3 protein. Here the sample spans some 560,000 distinct CDR3 sequences, 15% to 19% being singletons. The specimen sequenced was blood. The receptors stem from a woman in her 30s with Graves' hyperthyroidism.

Details on this clonotype: This sequence may be a read error, since a much larger clone differs from it by one base. This rearrangement joins TRBV4-3 to TRBJ2-3; 9 bases are shared with TRBD2. The junction had 8 bases not matched to a gene; V was cut back by 6 bases and J by 4 bases. Germline V CDR1 and CDR2: LGHNA, YSLEER. This CDR3 spans 15 amino acids. Here the CDR3 reads CASRHKGLAADTQYF. The CDR3 bases are TGCGCCAGCAGGCATAAGGGACTAGCAGCAGATACGCAGTATTTT.

There are a few counts of this clonotype. The gene calls are TRBV3-1 and TRBJ2-1, with D hard to call. CDR1 and CDR2 (germline): LGHDT, YNNKEL (reference sequence). V was trimmed by 0 bases and J by 0 bases, leaving 9 bases between them. This CDR3 spans 16 amino acids. Here the CDR3 reads CASSQEGRSSYNEQFF. CDR3 coding DNA: TGTGCCAGCAGCCAAGAGGGCAGGAGCTCCTACAATGAGCAGTTCTTC.

V usage is TRBV19 and J usage is TRBJ2-7; TRBD1 matches 8 bases. This CDR3 region has 14 residues. Germline V gene sequence: CDR1 LNHDA, CDR2 SQIVND (reference sequence). V was clipped by 5 bases and J by 7 bases; unmatched bases: 10. CDR3 coding DNA: TGTGCCAGTAGTCGAGGGACAGGAACTGGTGAGCAGTACTTC. The encoded protein is CASSRGTGTGEQYF. Filled out from reference TRBV19 and TRBJ2-7, the complete variable domain reads DGGITQSPKYLFRKEGQNVTLSCEQNLNHDAMYWYRQDPGQGLRLIYYSQIVNDFQKGDIAEGYSVSREKKESFPLTVTSAQKNPTAFYLCASSRGTGTGEQYFGPGTRLTVT.

In this sample, this clonotype turned up many times. This chain joins TRBV20-1 and TRBJ2-3; D ambiguous. V was trimmed by 2 bases and J by 1 base, leaving 7 bases between them. The CDR3 consists of 13 residues. Germline V gene data show CDR1 as DFQATT and CDR2 as SNEGSKA (reference sequence). CDR3 in amino acids: CSARQVRTDTQYF. In DNA form, the CDR3 reads TGCAGTGCTAGACAGGTTCGCACAGATACGCAGTATTTT.

The chain is built from TRBV29-1 and TRBJ1-1; D uncertain. This CDR3 is 11 amino acids long. V lost 3 bases to trimming and J lost 4 bases, with 6 bases between them. Germline V gene sequence: CDR1 SQVTM, CDR2 ANQGSEA. The CDR3 region has the DNA TGCAGCGTTGATCGGTCCACTGAAGCTTTCTTT. Its translation: CSVDRSTEAFF.

A few counts support this clonotype. The gene calls are TRBV19 and TRBJ2-5; no firm D call. The CDR3 is 13 amino acids. Trimming pared 11 bases from V and 0 bases from J, leaving 13 bases between. From germline, CDR1 is LNHDA and CDR2 SQIVND (reference sequence). The CDR3 DNA reads as TGTGCCCCCGAATCAGGAGACCAAGAGACCCAGTACTTC. This encodes CAPESGDQETQYF.

In the case of this clonotype: A much more abundant neighbour one base away suggests this may be a read error. The CDR3 sequence is CASSLYTGKRSTEAFF. CDR3 nucleotides: TGTGCCAGCAGTCTATACACAGGGAAGAGGAGCACTGAAGCTTTCTTT. This chain connects TRBV28 to TRBJ1-1; D perhaps matches TRBD1 (6 bases). The CDR3 is 16 residues long. CDR1 is MDHEN and CDR2 is SYDVKM in the germline V gene. Trimming pared 5 bases from V and 4 bases from J, leaving 20 bases between.

Only a few counts were recorded for this clonotype. The V gene is TRBV13, the J gene TRBJ2-7; unclear D gene. CDR3 length: 14 residues. In germline, CDR1 is PRHDT, CDR2 FYEKMQ (reference sequence). Trimming cost V 5 bases and J 2 bases, with 13 bases left between them. CDR3 sequence (DNA): TGTGCCAGCAGCCACCGTTACCGGCCCTACGAGCAGTACTTC. Amino acid sequence: CASSHRYRPYEQYF.

Remarks on this clonotype: A much larger clonotype is one base distant, so this may be a read error. The chain is built from TRBV6-2 or TRBV6-3 and TRBJ2-7, with D hard to call. The CDR3 is made up of 12 amino acids. V lost 5 bases and J lost 7, with 12 bases in between. Germline V CDR1 and CDR2: MNHEY, SVGEGT. The DNA of the CDR3 is TGTGCCAGCAGTGAGTTGAGACGTGAGCAGTACTTC. Translated, it gives CASSELRREQYF.

There are many counts of this clonotype. The chain has TRBV28 and TRBJ2-3; TRBD1 or TRBD2 may be the D gene (5 bases each). CDR1 and CDR2 (germline): MDHEN, SYDVKM. This CDR3 region has 13 residues. V gave up 6 bases and J gave up 2 bases, with 9 bases separating them. CDR3 sequence (DNA): TGTGCCAGCAGAGAGGGGTTCACAGATACGCAGTATTTT. It codes for CASREGFTDTQYF.

The chain combines TRBV27 with TRBJ1-6; 7 bases agree with TRBD1. Germline CDR1 reads MNHEY; CDR2 reads SMNVEV (reference sequence). The CDR3 is 12 amino acids. This chain's CDR3 is CTIDRESSPLHF. As DNA, the CDR3 is TGTACCATCGACAGGGAATCGTCACCCCTCCACTTT.

This clonotype has at least ten counts. This chain connects TRBV3-1 to TRBJ2-1; 7 nucleotides agree with TRBD2. Trimming cost V 1 base and J 7 bases; bases outside gene matches: 13. This CDR3 is 17 amino acids long. Germline values: CDR1 LGHDT, CDR2 YNNKEL (reference sequence). CDR3: CASSQVKGGRALNEQFF. The CDR3 bases are TGTGCCAGCAGCCAAGTTAAGGGTGGGAGGGCCCTAAATGAGCAGTTCTTC.

The chain couples TRBV4-1 to TRBJ2-3; TRBD2 aligns across 14 bases. From germline, CDR1 is MGHRA and CDR2 YSYEKL. The CDR3 runs 16 residues. V shed 6 bases, J shed 0 bases, and the junction held 2 bases outside the gene matches. The CDR3 protein is CASRTSGRGSTDTQYF. CDR3 bases: TGCGCCAGCAGGACTAGCGGGAGGGGGAGCACAGATACGCAGTATTTT.

This clonotype was counted many times. This chain connects TRBV5-1 to TRBJ2-2; no reliable D call. Germline loops: CDR1 SGHRS, CDR2 YFSETQ. This CDR3 has 16 residues. With 0 bases removed from V and 7 bases from J, the gap between germline ends came to 16 bases. As DNA, the CDR3 is TGCGCCAGCAGCTTGGGTGGCGGCGGCTACGACGGGGAGCTGTTTTTT. Its protein is CASSLGGGGYDGELFF.

To note about this clonotype: A single base separates this from a much larger clone, so it may be a read error. V usage is TRBV27 and J usage is TRBJ2-5, with 11 bases aligning to TRBD1. Germline CDR1 MNHEY, CDR2 SMNVEV (reference sequence). The ends lost 8 bases at V and 1 base at J; junction bases unmatched: 0. This CDR3 has 13 amino acids. The CDR3 region has the DNA TGTGCCAGCGGGACAGGGGGCCAAGAGACCCAGTACTTC. It encodes CASGTGGQETQYF.

J is TRBJ2-1 and V is TRBV5-1, with TRBD2 matching 11 bases. Germline lookup yields CDR1 SGHRS and CDR2 YFSETQ. This CDR3 spans 20 amino acids. The trim removed 2 bases at V and 1 base at J, leaving 14 bases unmatched. The CDR3 region has the DNA TGCGCCAGCAGCTTTTCTTCTAGCGGGAGGCCCAAGGAGTCCTACAATGAGCAGTTCTTC. Protein: CASSFSSSGRPKESYNEQFF.

The chain carries TRBV6-2 or TRBV6-3 and TRBJ2-2, with 7 bases matching TRBD2. The length of the CDR3 is 17 residues. After removal of 5 bases from V and 3 bases from J, the junction contained 12 bases not matched to a gene. Germline values: CDR1 MNHEY, CDR2 SVGEGT. The CDR3 protein is CASSPYRAGPYTGELFF. As DNA, the CDR3 is TGTGCCAGCAGTCCGTATAGAGCGGGACCTTACACCGGGGAGCTGTTTTTT.

This clonotype was picked up a small number of times. V usage is TRBV9 and J usage is TRBJ2-3, with 10 nucleotides matching TRBD2. CDR3 length equals 16 residues. Per the germline V gene, CDR1 is SGDLS and CDR2 is YYNGEE. With V trimmed by 1 base and J by 2 bases, 4 bases remained unmatched. CDR3 sequence reads: CASSVLAGANTDTQYF. As DNA, the CDR3 is TGTGCCAGCAGCGTACTAGCGGGAGCCAACACAGATACGCAGTATTTT.

This clonotype has at least ten counts. The CDR3 DNA reads as TGTGCCAGCAGTGTCGGGTCAGGGCGCAATCAGCCCCAGCATTTT. This codes for CASSVGSGRNQPQHF. The chain combines TRBV28 with TRBJ1-5, with D perhaps matching TRBD1 (5 bases). Germline lookup yields CDR1 MDHEN and CDR2 SYDVKM. This CDR3 contains 15 residues. V was clipped by 5 bases and J by 2 bases, with 13 bases between them.

This clonotype was picked up many times. The chain couples TRBV5-1 to TRBJ2-3; no reliable D call. The V gene's germline CDR1 is SGHRS and CDR2 YFSETQ. With 7 bases removed from V and 8 bases from J, the gap between germline ends came to 20 bases. The CDR3 is 14 residues long. For the CDR3, the DNA is TGCGCCAGCTCCTTGGCTATAACCCTGGGTACGCAGTATTTT. It yields the protein CASSLAITLGTQYF.